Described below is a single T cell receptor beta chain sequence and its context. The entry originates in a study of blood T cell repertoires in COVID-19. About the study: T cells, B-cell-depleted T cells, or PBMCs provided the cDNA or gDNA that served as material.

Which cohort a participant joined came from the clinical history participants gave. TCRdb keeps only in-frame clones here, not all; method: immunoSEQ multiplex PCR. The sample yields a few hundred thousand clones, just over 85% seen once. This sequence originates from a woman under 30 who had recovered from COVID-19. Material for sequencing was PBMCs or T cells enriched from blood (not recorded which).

In nucleotides, the CDR3 is TGTGCCATCAGTGATCCGACTAGCGGTCGGAGGGATACGCAGTATTTT. This sequence encodes CAISDPTSGRRDTQYF. V usage is TRBV10-3 and J usage is TRBJ2-3; 9 positions match TRBD2. The J segment lost 6 bases and the V segment lost 3 bases, leaving 10 bases of the junction unmatched. Germline V CDR1 and CDR2: ENHRY, SYGVKD. This CDR3 spans 16 amino acids.